This TCR beta chain is drawn from a study of blood T cell repertoires in COVID-19. Overall study: In Cohort 3, a recovered donor had either two negative PCRs, clearance, or symptom resolution. T cells, B-cell-depleted T cells, or PBMCs provided the cDNA or gDNA that served as material. COVID-19 samples collected from the United States, Italy and Spain covered acute and convalescent phases.

TCRdb keeps only in-frame clones here, not all; method: immunoSEQ multiplex PCR. The repertoire has roughly 340,000 clones, about 89% of them found once; the top ten carry roughly 2%. This clone was counted only a few times. With V trimmed by 5 bases and J by 4 bases, 11 bases remained unmatched. This CDR3 has 18 residues. The germline CDR1 and CDR2 sequences are SGHNT and YYREEE (reference sequence). The receptor's source is a middle-aged man in a cohort exposed to, infected with or recovered from COVID-19 (not recorded which). V gene TRBV5-4 combines with J gene TRBJ2-1; 14 bases line up with TRBD2. The material sequenced was PBMCs or T cells enriched from blood (not recorded which). The CDR3 DNA sequence: TGTGCCAGCAGTCAGCGACTAGCGGGAGGGACGGGGTACAATGAGCAGTTCTTC. Translation: CASSQRLAGGTGYNEQFF.